A selection of T cell receptor beta chains follows, all from one sample in a study of cytomegalovirus exposure and HLA in healthy donors. Profiled with immunoSEQ multiplex PCR; TCRdb holds only in-frame clones, not every one. The sample consists of 150,000 or so clones, 75% to 85% of them appearing once. Sequencing was carried out using PBMCs. Source of these receptors: a middle-aged woman in good health and CMV-seropositive. Each CDR3 is given with its conserved first and last residue. A D gene is named only where the DNA matches it firmly. Clone size is given for some rows only: seen once, a few or many times, or a class if the clone is expanded.

V: TRBV19; J: TRBJ1-5; size: -; D: TRBD1; CDR3: CASSGRQGGNQPQHF; DNA: TGTGCCAGTAGTGGGAGACAGGGCGGCAATCAGCCCCAGCATTTT
V: TRBV25-1; J: TRBJ2-2; size: -; D: -; CDR3: CASSENELANTGELFF; DNA: TGTGCCAGCAGTGAAAACGAACTAGCGAACACCGGGGAGCTGTTTTTT
V: TRBV11-2; J: TRBJ1-2; size: -; D: -; CDR3: CASSRQNNYGYTF; DNA: TGTGCCAGCAGCCGACAGAATAACTATGGCTACACCTTC
V: TRBV7-3; J: TRBJ2-3; size: -; D: TRBD2; CDR3: CASSLRVSGLSTDTQYF; DNA: TGTGCCAGCAGCTTAAGGGTCTCGGGACTAAGCACAGATACGCAGTATTTT
V: TRBV2; J: TRBJ2-3; size: once; D: -; CDR3: CASNWGTSTDTQYF; DNA: TGTGCCAGCAATTGGGGGACTAGCACAGATACGCAGTATTTT
V: TRBV13; J: TRBJ2-7; size: -; D: -; CDR3: CASSPPDQRSYEQYF; DNA: TGTGCCAGCAGCCCGCCTGATCAGCGGTCCTACGAGCAGTACTTC
V: TRBV18; J: TRBJ2-3; size: -; D: -; CDR3: CASSPRRGPSTDTQYF; DNA: TGTGCCAGCTCACCAAGGAGGGGGCCTAGCACAGATACGCAGTATTTT
V: TRBV7-9; J: TRBJ2-5; size: -; D: TRBD2; CDR3: CASSLLAAQETQYF; DNA: TGTGCCAGCAGCTTACTAGCGGCCCAAGAGACCCAGTACTTC
V: TRBV30; J: TRBJ1-1; size: -; D: -; CDR3: CAWDSMNTEAFF; DNA: TGTGCCTGGGACAGCATGAACACTGAAGCTTTCTTT
V: TRBV7-6; J: TRBJ2-3; size: -; D: TRBD2; CDR3: CASSLGTGGWEDTQYF; DNA: TGTGCCAGCAGCTTAGGAACGGGAGGGTGGGAAGATACGCAGTATTTT
V: TRBV28; J: TRBJ2-1; size: few; D: -; CDR3: CASSLRYTSYNEQFF; DNA: TGTGCCAGCAGTCTCCGGTATACCTCCTACAATGAGCAGTTCTTC
V: TRBV5-1; J: TRBJ2-5; size: -; D: TRBD2; CDR3: CASRASGAETQYF; DNA: TGCGCCAGCAGGGCTAGCGGGGCGGAGACCCAGTACTTC
V: TRBV5-1; J: TRBJ2-7; size: -; D: TRBD1; CDR3: CASSAGTGGLWQQYF; DNA: TGCGCCAGCAGCGCTGGGACAGGGGGCCTCTGGCAGCAGTACTTC
V: TRBV4-1; J: TRBJ1-5; size: -; D: -; CDR3: CASSQYHGHGEVSNQPQHF; DNA: TGCGCCAGCAGCCAATACCACGGGCACGGGGAGGTTAGCAATCAGCCCCAGCATTTT
V: TRBV18; J: TRBJ1-1; size: -; D: -; CDR3: CASSPRPGVGVMNTEAFF; DNA: TGTGCCAGCTCACCACGGCCAGGGGTTGGGGTTATGAACACTGAAGCTTTCTTT
V: TRBV27; J: TRBJ2-5; size: -; D: -; CDR3: CASSRAGRGETQYF; DNA: TGTGCCAGCAGTCGCGCCGGGCGGGGAGAGACCCAGTACTTC
V: TRBV14; J: TRBJ2-7; size: few; D: TRBD1; CDR3: CASSQGQGINGEQYF; DNA: TGTGCCAGCAGCCAGGGACAGGGGATCAATGGCGAGCAGTACTTC
V: TRBV5-4; J: TRBJ2-1; size: -; D: TRBD2; CDR3: CASSTGTSGWPQQFF; DNA: TGTGCCAGCAGCACGGGGACTAGCGGGTGGCCCCAGCAGTTCTTC
V: TRBV28; J: TRBJ1-1; size: -; D: TRBD1; CDR3: CASSLAGTGRVNTEAFF; DNA: TGTGCCAGCAGTTTAGCCGGGACAGGGAGGGTGAACACTGAAGCTTTCTTT
V: TRBV29-1; J: TRBJ2-7; size: -; D: -; CDR3: CSVGIARGPTYEQYF; DNA: TGCAGCGTTGGAATTGCGCGGGGGCCAACCTACGAGCAGTACTTC
V: TRBV9; J: TRBJ2-2; size: -; D: TRBD1; CDR3: CASSRQGGGGELFF; DNA: TGTGCCAGCAGTCGACAGGGGGGCGGCGGGGAGCTGTTTTTT
V: TRBV19; J: TRBJ2-1; size: -; D: TRBD2; CDR3: CASRELALNNNEQFF; DNA: TGTGCCAGTAGGGAACTAGCGCTTAACAACAATGAGCAGTTCTTC
V: TRBV28; J: TRBJ1-2; size: -; D: -; CDR3: CASSLAGNYGYTF; DNA: TGTGCCAGCAGTTTGGCAGGGAACTATGGCTACACCTTC
V: TRBV2; J: TRBJ2-7; size: once; D: TRBD2; CDR3: CASSEEAGGGRDEQYF; DNA: TGTGCCAGCAGTGAAGAAGCGGGAGGTGGTCGCGACGAGCAGTACTTC
V: TRBV30; J: TRBJ1-2; size: -; D: TRBD1; CDR3: CACPGQTTYGYTF; DNA: TGCGCCTGCCCGGGACAGACTACCTATGGCTACACCTTC
V: TRBV18; J: TRBJ2-7; size: -; D: TRBD2; CDR3: CASSSTSGSYEQYF; DNA: TGTGCCAGCTCATCGACTAGCGGGTCCTACGAGCAGTACTTC
V: TRBV2; J: TRBJ1-5; size: -; D: -; CDR3: CASRYGTGGNQPQHF; DNA: TGTGCCAGCAGGTACGGGACCGGGGGGAATCAGCCCCAGCATTTT
V: TRBV2; J: TRBJ2-7; size: -; D: TRBD2; CDR3: CASSGTSGTEQYF; DNA: TGTGCCAGCAGCGGGACTAGCGGGACCGAGCAGTACTTC
V: TRBV28; J: TRBJ1-5; size: -; D: -; CDR3: CASSPLRTDQPQHF; DNA: TGTGCCAGCAGTCCTCTCAGGACTGATCAGCCCCAGCATTTT
V: TRBV9; J: TRBJ1-1; size: -; D: -; CDR3: CASSVGTAHEAFF; DNA: TGTGCCAGCAGCGTAGGGACAGCCCACGAAGCTTTCTTT
V: TRBV2; J: TRBJ2-2; size: -; D: TRBD2; CDR3: CASSGRGTNTGELFF; DNA: TGTGCCAGCAGCGGGCGGGGGACGAACACCGGGGAGCTGTTTTTT
V: TRBV30; J: TRBJ1-1; size: -; D: TRBD1; CDR3: CAWSYSRDRMNTEAFF; DNA: TGTGCCTGGAGTTACTCCCGGGACAGGATGAACACTGAAGCTTTCTTT
V: TRBV29-1; J: TRBJ2-1; size: few; D: -; CDR3: CSVEGPPVANEQFF; DNA: TGCAGCGTTGAGGGCCCCCCGGTGGCAAATGAGCAGTTCTTC
V: TRBV29-1; J: TRBJ1-2; size: -; D: TRBD1; CDR3: CSVGRTGGADGYTF; DNA: TGCAGCGTGGGTCGGACAGGGGGCGCGGATGGCTACACCTTC
V: TRBV27; J: TRBJ2-5; size: -; D: -; CDR3: CASSLAGETQYF; DNA: TGTGCCAGCAGTTTAGCGGGGGAGACCCAGTACTTC
V: TRBV13; J: TRBJ2-1; size: -; D: TRBD2; CDR3: CASSLAVAGGDEQFF; DNA: TGTGCCAGCAGCTTAGCGGTAGCGGGAGGGGATGAGCAGTTCTTC